This TCR beta chain was recorded in a study of CD8+CD57+ T cells in acquired aplastic anemia. Study-level results: In CD8+ cells, Simpson's diversity showed no significant difference between patients and controls.

This clonotype was seen repeatedly, ten times or more. Its antigen is currently unknown. The CDR3 sequence is 11 residues long. V was pared by 6 bases and J by 9 bases, with 11 bases between. Profiles of TCR beta VDJ and CDR3 were generated from a genomic DNA template. TCRdb itself ran the reads through MiXCR, one entry per CDR3 protein. The sample carries about 81,000 distinct CDR3 sequences, approximately 45% recorded once. The sequencing input was sorted CD4+, CD8+, or CD8+CD57+ T cells (not recorded which) from PBMCs. The rearrangement uses TRBV12-3 or TRBV12-4 and TRBJ1-1, with D tentatively TRBD1 (5 bases). The sequence was obtained from a human donor in good health, serving as a control. The CDR3 reads CASSWGEKAFF. Written as DNA, the CDR3 is TGTGCCAGCAGCTGGGGGGAGAAAGCTTTCTTT.